These 32 T cell receptor beta chains share one sample of origin, sequenced in a study of CD8 T cells in Susac syndrome. RNA in amounts of 0.5 to 1 ug was reverse transcribed with random hexamers. TCRdb recomputed calls from the immunoSEQ multiplex PCR reads with MiXCR, one row per CDR3 protein. Here the sample spans some 200,000 distinct CDR3 sequences, 85% to 95% being singletons. Sequencing used CD8+ T cells from PBMCs. Every receptor here comes from a human donor with Susac syndrome.

V is TRBV5-1 and J is TRBJ2-7; TRBD2 might be the D (6 bases). Germline CDR1 and CDR2: SGHRS and YFSETQ. V dropped 6 bases and J dropped 6 bases, with 10 bases sitting between them. The CDR3 has 11 residues. CDR3 coding DNA: TGCGCCAGCAACGGAGGGGCCGAGCAGTACTTC. Protein sequence: CASNGGAEQYF.

The chain uses TRBV12-3 or TRBV12-4 and TRBJ2-1, with 9 bases identical to TRBD2. CDR3 length: 16 residues. The V and J ends lost 6 bases and 5 bases, in that order; junction bases with no gene match: 11. The CDR3 reads CASSPSLAGENNEQFF. CDR3 sequence (DNA): TGTGCCAGCAGCCCTAGTTTAGCGGGGGAGAACAATGAGCAGTTCTTC.

This sequence joins TRBV9 and TRBJ2-5, with 8 positions matching TRBD2. The CDR3 contains 13 residues. Unmatched junction bases numbered 1, after V lost 5 bases and J lost 1 base. The germline V gene encodes CDR1 SGDLS and CDR2 YYNGEE. CDR3 bases: TGTGCCAGCAGTACTAGCGGCCAAGAGACCCAGTACTTC. It specifies CASSTSGQETQYF.

V usage is TRBV2 and J usage is TRBJ2-3; D not certain. This CDR3 comprises 16 residues. The V end lost 3 bases, the J end lost 2 bases, and 15 bases lay between the germline ends. Germline V CDR1 and CDR2: SNHLY, FYNNEI. The DNA of the CDR3 is TGTGCCAGCAGTGATGGGCGTACGTCGGTCACAGATACGCAGTATTTT. This translates into CASSDGRTSVTDTQYF. The variable domain in full, completed from reference TRBV2 and TRBJ2-3, reads EPEVTQTPSHQVTQMGQEVILRCVPISNHLYFYWYRQILGQKVEFLVSFYNNEISEKSEIFDDQFSVERPDGSNFTLKIRSTKLEDSAMYFCASSDGRTSVTDTQYFGPGTRLTVL.

The chain joins TRBV18 to TRBJ2-6; D is ambiguous. The CDR3 has 17 residues. Germline CDR1 KGHSH, CDR2 LQKENI. V lost 2 bases to trimming and J lost 0 bases, with 11 bases between them. The DNA for the CDR3 is TGTGCCAGCTCACCATGGCACATCGACTCTGGGGCCAACGTCCTGACTTTC. This gives the protein CASSPWHIDSGANVLTF.

This clonotype has more than one count but fewer than ten. V is TRBV29-1 and J is TRBJ1-2; possibly TRBD1 for D (5 bases). V was cut by 3 bases and J by 4 bases, with 6 bases left in between. Germline CDR1 is SQVTM and CDR2 is ANQGSEA. This CDR3 region has 11 residues. Here the CDR3 DNA reads TGCAGCGTTGAGGGGGTCTATGGCTACACCTTC. The encoded protein is CSVEGVYGYTF.

The chain uses TRBV9 and TRBJ2-2, with 8 bases fitting TRBD1. Germline V CDR1 and CDR2: SGDLS, YYNGEE. The CDR3 runs to 14 residues. V lost 4 bases to trimming and J lost 6 bases; unmatched junction nucleotides: 5. For the CDR3, the DNA is TGTGCCAGCAGCCCGCAGGGGGCGTCCGGGGAGCTGTTTTTT. Amino acid sequence: CASSPQGASGELFF.

The J gene is TRBJ2-7, the V gene TRBV5-1; either TRBD1 or TRBD2 may fit D (5 bases each). The CDR3 covers 15 residues. CDR1 SGHRS and CDR2 YFSETQ come from the germline V gene. Deletions cut 0 bases from V and 5 bases from J, with 15 bases between. CDR3 DNA: TGCGCCAGCAGCTTGGCCATTGTGGGGACCGACGAGCAGTACTTC. It encodes CASSLAIVGTDEQYF.

The J gene is TRBJ2-1, the V gene TRBV27; D possibly uses TRBD1 or TRBD2 (7 bases each). The germline V and J ends were trimmed by 3 bases and 8 bases, with 14 bases remaining between them. The CDR3 is made up of 14 amino acids. The V gene's germline CDR1 is MNHEY and CDR2 SMNVEV (reference sequence). The CDR3 spells CASSLHQGGDEQFF. For the CDR3, the DNA is TGTGCCAGCAGTTTGCATCAGGGGGGGGATGAGCAGTTCTTC.

The chain joins TRBV3-1 to TRBJ2-7, with 9 bases aligning to TRBD1. CDR1 LGHDT and CDR2 YNNKEL come from the germline V gene (reference sequence). The V and J ends lost 5 bases and 2 bases, in that order; junction bases with no gene match: 10. This CDR3 region has 16 residues. The CDR3: CASSRRMGQGPYEQYF. The CDR3 coding sequence is TGTGCCAGCAGCAGGCGGATGGGACAGGGCCCCTACGAGCAGTACTTC.

The chain is built from TRBV30 and TRBJ2-7, with 9 nucleotides matching TRBD1. The CDR3 has 12 amino acids. The V gene end was trimmed by 4 bases and the J gene end by 6 bases; junction bases not matched to a gene: 4. CDR1 is GTSNPN and CDR2 is SVGIG in the germline V gene (reference sequence). DNA for the CDR3: TGTGCCTGGAAGACAGGGGGTAGCGAGCAGTACTTC. This sequence encodes CAWKTGGSEQYF.

The chain joins TRBV28 to TRBJ2-2, with 7 nucleotides matching TRBD1. This CDR3 contains 14 residues. The J segment lost 7 bases and the V segment lost 6 bases, leaving 8 bases of the junction unmatched. Germline loops: CDR1 MDHEN, CDR2 SYDVKM. CDR3 nucleotides: TGTGCCAGCAGAACAGGGGAGTCGGGCGGGGAGCTGTTTTTT. It is translated as CASRTGESGGELFF.

The gene calls are TRBV4-1 and TRBJ2-5; D remains ambiguous. The V end lost 1 base, the J end lost 5 bases, and 8 bases lay between the germline ends. The germline CDR1 and CDR2 sequences are MGHRA and YSYEKL. The CDR3 loop spans 13 amino acids. The CDR3 sequence is CASSQVLLETQYF. The CDR3 region has the DNA TGCGCCAGCAGCCAAGTTCTTTTGGAGACCCAGTACTTC.

This clonotype occurred once. The chain uses TRBV9 and TRBJ1-5, with 9 positions matching TRBD1. Germline CDR1 and CDR2: SGDLS and YYNGEE. The CDR3 runs to 14 residues. V trimming: 4 bases; J trimming: 6 bases; junction bases outside the gene matches: 5. CDR3 residues: CASSLQGASQPQHF. DNA of the CDR3: TGTGCCAGCAGCCTACAGGGGGCGAGTCAGCCCCAGCATTTT. Full variable domain (remainder filled in from reference TRBV9 and TRBJ1-5): DSGVTQTPKHLITATGQRVTLRCSPRSGDLSVYWYQQSLDQGLQFLIQYYNGEERAKGNILERFSAQQFPDLHSELNLSSLELGDSALYFCASSLQGASQPQHFGDGTRLSIL.

The chain uses TRBV6-5 and TRBJ1-2; D unresolved. V was cut by 6 bases and J by 8 bases, with 16 bases left in between. This CDR3 contains 13 residues. Germline V gene lookup returns CDR1 MNHEY and CDR2 SVGAGI. The chain's CDR3 is CASRAGPSGGYTF. The CDR3, as DNA: TGTGCCAGCAGAGCCGGGCCTTCGGGGGGCTACACCTTC.

The sample holds one count of this clonotype. This chain joins TRBV9 and TRBJ2-7; D is perhaps TRBD2 (7 bases). CDR3 length equals 16 residues. From germline, CDR1 is SGDLS and CDR2 YYNGEE. Trimming took 0 bases from V and 2 from J, leaving 15 bases between them. The CDR3: CASSVAGGPSPYEQYF. The CDR3 bases are TGTGCCAGCAGCGTAGCGGGGGGCCCGAGTCCCTACGAGCAGTACTTC.

In nucleotides, the CDR3 is TGCAGTGCTAGAGGTTATCTAGCGGGAGAGGGGAACAATGAGCAGTTCTTC. Encoded protein: CSARGYLAGEGNNEQFF. The gene calls are TRBV20-1 and TRBJ2-1; 10 bases match TRBD2. Trimming cost V 1 base and J 5 bases; bases outside gene matches: 11. CDR3 length equals 17 residues. CDR1 and CDR2 from the germline V gene are DFQATT and SNEGSKA (reference sequence).

The chain employs TRBV7-3 and TRBJ2-6; no clear D. Germline V gives CDR1 SGHTA, CDR2 FQGTGA. The germline V and J ends were trimmed by 8 bases and 2 bases, with 13 bases remaining between them. CDR3 length: 15 residues. The CDR3 sequence is CASAQHLAGANVLTF. As DNA, the CDR3 is TGTGCCAGCGCCCAGCATTTAGCTGGGGCCAACGTCCTGACTTTC.

This sequence joins TRBV28 and TRBJ2-1; D gene unclear. Germline V CDR1 and CDR2: MDHEN, SYDVKM. The CDR3 totals 14 residues. V lost 8 bases to trimming and J lost 0 bases, with 11 bases between them. The CDR3 nucleotides are TGTGCCAGCTTGAGCGTGAACTCCTACAATGAGCAGTTCTTC. Translated: CASLSVNSYNEQFF.

This chain links TRBV10-3 with TRBJ1-6, with a tentative D call TRBD1 (5 bases). The CDR3 is 15 amino acids. In germline, CDR1 is ENHRY, CDR2 SYGVKD. V lost 2 bases, J lost 6 bases, and 11 bases lay in between. Here the CDR3 reads CAISEGSRGNSPLHF. DNA for the CDR3: TGTGCCATCAGTGAGGGTTCAAGGGGTAATTCACCCCTCCACTTT.

The rearrangement joins TRBV9 to TRBJ2-1; 9 positions agree with TRBD1. This CDR3 region has 16 residues. V was clipped by 0 bases and J by 4 bases; unmatched bases: 5. CDR1 is SGDLS and CDR2 is YYNGEE in the germline V gene. The CDR3, as DNA: TGTGCCAGCAGCGTAGGACCCGGGACAGGGTACAATGAGCAGTTCTTC. The encoded protein is CASSVGPGTGYNEQFF. The variable domain in full, with the rest retrieved from reference TRBV9 and TRBJ2-1, is DSGVTQTPKHLITATGQRVTLRCSPRSGDLSVYWYQQSLDQGLQFLIQYYNGEERAKGNILERFSAQQFPDLHSELNLSSLELGDSALYFCASSVGPGTGYNEQFFGPGTRLTVL.

V and J are TRBV5-6 and TRBJ2-2; the D is unclear. The CDR3 spans 14 residues. The ends were cut back, 2 bases at V and 1 base at J, with 6 bases in the middle. Looked up from germline, CDR1 is SGHDT and CDR2 is YYEEEE. The CDR3: CASSLTRNTGELFF. The CDR3, as DNA: TGTGCCAGCAGCTTAACGCGGAACACCGGGGAGCTGTTTTTT.

This clonotype was counted a single time. The V and J genes are TRBV4-2 and TRBJ2-5, with 9 bases lining up with TRBD1. CDR3 length: 13 amino acids. From germline, CDR1 is LGHNA and CDR2 YNFKEQ. The junction had 2 bases not matched to a gene; V was cut back by 4 bases and J by 5 bases. CDR3 in amino acids: CASSPDRGETQYF. Written as DNA, the CDR3 is TGTGCCAGCAGCCCGGACAGGGGCGAGACCCAGTACTTC.

Only one count was recorded for this clonotype. The J gene is TRBJ2-1, the V gene TRBV9, with D perhaps TRBD2 (5 bases). The germline gives CDR1 SGDLS, CDR2 YYNGEE. V lost 4 bases, J lost 6 bases, and 20 bases lay in between. The CDR3 extends over 16 amino acids. The CDR3 spells CASSPPGADPPNEQFF. The CDR3 nucleotides read TGTGCCAGCAGCCCCCCAGGAGCGGACCCACCCAATGAGCAGTTCTTC.

This clonotype was found once. The chain joins TRBV9 to TRBJ1-2, with D hard to call. The germline gives CDR1 SGDLS, CDR2 YYNGEE. V dropped 5 bases and J dropped 4 bases, with 18 bases sitting between them. The CDR3 has 15 residues. This chain's CDR3 is CASSPTEGGTYGYTF. CDR3 DNA: TGTGCCAGCAGTCCCACCGAGGGCGGAACCTATGGCTACACCTTC.

This chain links TRBV7-2 with TRBJ2-5; 11 positions agree with TRBD1. The germline V gene has CDR1 SGHTA and CDR2 FQGNSA. After removal of 1 base from V and 4 bases from J, the junction contained 5 bases not matched to a gene. The CDR3 is 16 amino acids. CDR3 region: CASSLVGTGGAETQYF. The DNA for the CDR3 is TGTGCCAGCAGCTTAGTAGGGACAGGGGGAGCAGAGACCCAGTACTTC.

The chain uses TRBV6-2 or TRBV6-3 and TRBJ1-1, with D tentatively TRBD1 (5 bases). The CDR3 totals 13 residues. Germline values: CDR1 MNHEY, CDR2 SVGEGT. The ends were cut back, 3 bases at V and 5 bases at J, with 10 bases in the middle. This chain's CDR3 is CASSYGALTEAFF. CDR3 bases: TGTGCCAGCAGTTATGGGGCGCTTACTGAAGCTTTCTTT.

This chain joins TRBV5-4 and TRBJ2-7; D unclear. Trimming cost V 0 bases and J 5 bases, with 6 bases left between them. The CDR3 is 12 amino acids. Germline CDR1 is SGHNT and CDR2 is YYREEE (reference sequence). The DNA for the CDR3 is TGTGCCAGCAGCTTGGAAGGGAACGAGCAGTACTTC. This encodes CASSLEGNEQYF.

The chain employs TRBV9 and TRBJ2-5, with 13 nucleotides matching TRBD2. The CDR3 contains 16 residues. Trimming removed 3 bases from V and 1 base from J; junction bases left unmatched: 3. Per the germline V gene, CDR1 is SGDLS and CDR2 is YYNGEE. In DNA form, the CDR3 reads TGTGCCAGCAGCGGGACTAGCGGGGGAATCCAAGAGACCCAGTACTTC. Residues: CASSGTSGGIQETQYF.

The J gene is TRBJ2-5, the V gene TRBV28; the match to TRBD2 covers 8 bases. Germline CDR1 reads MDHEN; CDR2 reads SYDVKM. V was clipped by 5 bases and J by 4 bases; unmatched bases: 9. This CDR3 contains 15 residues. CDR3 DNA: TGTGCCAGCAGTCCCGAGCGGGAGAGTCGAGAGACCCAGTACTTC. Translation gives CASSPERESRETQYF.

The CDR3 bases are TGTGCCAGCGCCCTCCTACGGGAGTCCGAGATGAACACTGAAGCTTTCTTT. Amino acids: CASALLRESEMNTEAFF. The chain is built from TRBV5-6 and TRBJ1-1; D gene ambiguous. CDR1 and CDR2 from the germline V gene are SGHDT and YYEEEE. The CDR3 loop spans 17 amino acids. V was clipped by 7 bases and J by 0 bases, with 22 bases between them.

The chain recombines TRBV20-1 with TRBJ2-1, with D unclear. CDR1 is DFQATT and CDR2 is SNEGSKA in the germline V gene (reference sequence). The CDR3 extends over 12 amino acids. V gave up 4 bases and J gave up 0 bases, with 4 bases separating them. In nucleotides, the CDR3 is TGCAGTGCTAAGAGCTCCTACAATGAGCAGTTCTTC. Its protein is CSAKSSYNEQFF.